The 5 T cell receptor beta chains below all came from one sample that was sequenced in a study of identical twins. One entry per CDR3 protein, called by TCRdb with MiXCR from the 5' RACE reads. The sample consists of approximately 210,000 distinct CDR3 sequences, about a sixth of them appearing once. This sample was shared with a second study, whose subject was T cells expressing NK-cell markers.

Source material: CD8+ T cells sorted from blood. These receptor sequences come from a woman aged 18-35 years in good health.

A few counts support this clonotype. CDR3: CASRSGGKGEQYF. Here the CDR3 DNA reads TGTGCCAGCAGAAGTGGCGGGAAGGGCGAGCAGTACTTC. The V and J genes are TRBV11-2 and TRBJ2-7; D perhaps matches TRBD2 (6 bases). The CDR3 covers 13 residues. Trimming took off 6 bases at V and 6 bases at J, with 15 bases between the two ends. Germline V gene data show CDR1 as SGHAT and CDR2 as FQNNGV.

V gene TRBV5-6 combines with J gene TRBJ2-3; the match to TRBD1 covers 10 bases. The ends lost 4 bases at V and 4 bases at J; junction bases unmatched: 9. Germline CDR1 reads SGHDT; CDR2 reads YYEEEE. The CDR3 extends over 16 amino acids. In nucleotides, the CDR3 is TGTGCCAGCAGCGAGGGACAGGGGACATTCGCAGATACGCAGTATTTT. It encodes CASSEGQGTFADTQYF.

This clonotype has ten or more counts. This chain uses TRBV5-5 with TRBJ2-1; possibly TRBD1 or TRBD2 for D (5 bases each). Germline values: CDR1 SGHKS, CDR2 YYEKEE (reference sequence). The CDR3 spans 14 residues. The V end was cut by 2 bases, the J end by 5 bases, with 11 bases between. CDR3 region: CASSFEWGHNEQFF. CDR3 coding DNA: TGTGCCAGCAGCTTCGAATGGGGACACAATGAGCAGTTCTTC.

This clonotype has only a few counts. The chain is built from TRBV7-9 and TRBJ2-1; TRBD2 might be the D (6 bases). The CDR3 loop spans 12 amino acids. Trimming stripped 6 bases from V and 5 bases from J, with 8 bases between. CDR1 and CDR2 from the germline V gene are SEHNR and FQNEAQ (reference sequence). The CDR3 bases are TGTGCCAGCAGTCCGGGGGACAATGAGCAGTTCTTC. It is translated as CASSPGDNEQFF.

The rearrangement uses TRBV11-2 and TRBJ2-1; no firm D call. Germline CDR1 reads SGHAT; CDR2 reads FQNNGV. This CDR3 has 12 residues. Trimming took off 5 bases at V and 3 bases at J, with 5 bases between the two ends. The CDR3 here is CASSAVYNEQFF. The CDR3 nucleotides read TGTGCCAGCAGCGCAGTCTACAATGAGCAGTTCTTC.